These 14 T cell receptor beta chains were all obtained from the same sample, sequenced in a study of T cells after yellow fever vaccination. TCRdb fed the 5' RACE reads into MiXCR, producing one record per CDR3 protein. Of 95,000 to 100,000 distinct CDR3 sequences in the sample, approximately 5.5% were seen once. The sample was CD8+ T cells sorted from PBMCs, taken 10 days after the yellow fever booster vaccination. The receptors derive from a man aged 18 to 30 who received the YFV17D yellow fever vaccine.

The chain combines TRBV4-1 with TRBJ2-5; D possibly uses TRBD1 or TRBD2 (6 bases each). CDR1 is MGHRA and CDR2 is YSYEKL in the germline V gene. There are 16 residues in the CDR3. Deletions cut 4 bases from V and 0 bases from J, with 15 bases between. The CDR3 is CASSLLGGGNQETQYF. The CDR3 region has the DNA TGCGCCAGCAGCCTCCTCGGGGGCGGCAACCAAGAGACCCAGTACTTC.

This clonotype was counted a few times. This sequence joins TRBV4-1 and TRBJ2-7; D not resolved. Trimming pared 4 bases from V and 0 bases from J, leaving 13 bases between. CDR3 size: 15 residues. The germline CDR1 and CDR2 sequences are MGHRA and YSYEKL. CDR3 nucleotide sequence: TGCGCCAGCAGCCTGAGAACGACCAGCTCCTACGAGCAGTACTTC. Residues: CASSLRTTSSYEQYF.

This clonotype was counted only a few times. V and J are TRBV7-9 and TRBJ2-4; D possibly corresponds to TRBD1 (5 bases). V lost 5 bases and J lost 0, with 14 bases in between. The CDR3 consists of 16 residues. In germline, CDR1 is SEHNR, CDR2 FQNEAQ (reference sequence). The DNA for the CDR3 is TGTGCCAGCAGCCCACTCCAGGGATTAGCCAAAAACATTCAGTACTTC. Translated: CASSPLQGLAKNIQYF.

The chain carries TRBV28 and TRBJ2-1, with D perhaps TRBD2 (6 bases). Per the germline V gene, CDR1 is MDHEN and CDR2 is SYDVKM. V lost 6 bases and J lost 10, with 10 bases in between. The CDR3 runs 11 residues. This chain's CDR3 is CASSYLAEQFF. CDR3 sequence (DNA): TGTGCCAGCAGCTATCTAGCGGAGCAGTTCTTC.

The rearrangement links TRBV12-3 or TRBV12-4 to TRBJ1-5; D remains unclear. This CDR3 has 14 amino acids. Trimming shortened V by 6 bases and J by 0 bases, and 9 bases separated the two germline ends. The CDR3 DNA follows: TGTGCCAGCAGCCCTAGTCATAGCAATCAGCCCCAGCATTTT. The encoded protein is CASSPSHSNQPQHF.

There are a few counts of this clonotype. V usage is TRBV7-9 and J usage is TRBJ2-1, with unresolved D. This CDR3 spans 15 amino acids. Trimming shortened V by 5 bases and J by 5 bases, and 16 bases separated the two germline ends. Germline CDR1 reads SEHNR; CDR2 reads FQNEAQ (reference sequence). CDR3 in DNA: TGTGCCAGCAGCACTGCCCCCAGATGGGACAATGAGCAGTTCTTC. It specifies CASSTAPRWDNEQFF.

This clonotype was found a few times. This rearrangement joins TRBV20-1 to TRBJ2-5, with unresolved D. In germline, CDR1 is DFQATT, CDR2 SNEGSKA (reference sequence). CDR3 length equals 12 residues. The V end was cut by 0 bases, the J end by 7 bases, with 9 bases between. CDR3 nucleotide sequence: TGCAGTGCTAGAGACTTACCCGGGACCCAGTACTTC. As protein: CSARDLPGTQYF.

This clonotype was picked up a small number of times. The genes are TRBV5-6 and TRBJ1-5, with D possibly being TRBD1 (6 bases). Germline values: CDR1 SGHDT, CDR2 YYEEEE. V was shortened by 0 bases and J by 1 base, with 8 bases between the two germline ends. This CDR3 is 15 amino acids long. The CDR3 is CASSLGGRSNQPQHF. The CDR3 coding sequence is TGTGCCAGCAGCTTGGGGGGGCGCAGCAATCAGCCCCAGCATTTT.

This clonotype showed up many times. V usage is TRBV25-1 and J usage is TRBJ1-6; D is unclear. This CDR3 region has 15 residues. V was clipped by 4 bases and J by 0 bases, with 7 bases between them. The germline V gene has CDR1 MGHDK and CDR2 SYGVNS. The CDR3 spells CASSVRSSYNSPLHF. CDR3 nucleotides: TGTGCCAGCAGTGTTAGGAGCTCCTATAATTCACCCCTCCACTTT.

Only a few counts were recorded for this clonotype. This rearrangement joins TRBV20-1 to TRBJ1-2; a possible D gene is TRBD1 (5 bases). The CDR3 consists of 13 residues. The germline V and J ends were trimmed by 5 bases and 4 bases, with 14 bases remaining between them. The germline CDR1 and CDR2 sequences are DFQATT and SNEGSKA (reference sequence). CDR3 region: CSASAAQGYGYTF. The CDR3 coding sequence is TGCAGTGCTTCAGCGGCGCAGGGCTATGGCTACACCTTC.

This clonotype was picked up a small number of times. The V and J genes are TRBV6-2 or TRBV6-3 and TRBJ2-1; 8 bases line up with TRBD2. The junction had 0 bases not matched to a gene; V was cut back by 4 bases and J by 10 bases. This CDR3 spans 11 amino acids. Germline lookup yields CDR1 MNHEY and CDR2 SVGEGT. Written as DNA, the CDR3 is TGTGCCAGCAGTTTAGCGGGGGAGCAGTTCTTC. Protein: CASSLAGEQFF.

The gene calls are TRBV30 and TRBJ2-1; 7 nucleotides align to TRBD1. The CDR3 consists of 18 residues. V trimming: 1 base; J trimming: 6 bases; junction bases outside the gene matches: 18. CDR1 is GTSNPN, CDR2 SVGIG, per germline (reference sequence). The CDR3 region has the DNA TGTGCCTGGAGTGAAATCCCTCCGGATAGCCCAGGGGGCAATGAGCAGTTCTTC. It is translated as CAWSEIPPDSPGGNEQFF.

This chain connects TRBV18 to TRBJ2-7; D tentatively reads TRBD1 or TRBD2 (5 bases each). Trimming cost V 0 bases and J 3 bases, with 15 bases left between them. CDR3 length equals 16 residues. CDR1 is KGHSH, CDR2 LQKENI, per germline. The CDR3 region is CASSPPSGPLYYEQYF. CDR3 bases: TGTGCCAGCTCACCACCTTCGGGGCCTCTCTACTACGAGCAGTACTTC.

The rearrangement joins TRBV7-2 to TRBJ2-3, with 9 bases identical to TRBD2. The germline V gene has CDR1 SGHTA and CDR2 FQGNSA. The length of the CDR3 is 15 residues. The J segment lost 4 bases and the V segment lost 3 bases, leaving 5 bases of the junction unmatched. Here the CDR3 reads CASSFLGLAPDTQYF. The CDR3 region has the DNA TGTGCCAGCAGCTTCCTGGGACTAGCCCCAGATACGCAGTATTTT.